The 2 T cell receptor beta chains below come from one sample, sequenced in a study of blood T cell repertoires in COVID-19 (dated by TCRdb to the early 2020s). The library came from the immunoSEQ multiplex PCR assay. The table was pulled from immuneACCESS by TCRdb, which kept in-frame rearrangements only. Such tables lose some clones; where checked, under half of the loss comes from unresolved V genes, and the rest has no known cause. The sample table contains about 31,000 clones; only one count was recorded for 70% to 90% of them. The ten most abundant clones make up 20% to 25% of the sample. The sequencing input was peripheral blood. The receptors were sampled from a human donor with active COVID-19. The donor label of this sample is uncertain.

This sequence joins TRBV7-2 and TRBJ1-1; D not certain. V was cut by 3 bases and J by 4 bases, with 15 bases left in between. The germline V gene has CDR1 SGHTA and CDR2 FQGNSA. This CDR3 is built from 15 residues. The CDR3 reads CASSLKLGRGTEAFF. In nucleotides, the CDR3 is TGTGCCAGCAGCTTGAAATTAGGACGGGGCACTGAAGCTTTCTTT.

This CDR3 is CSASARAGGYTEAFF. As DNA, the CDR3 is TGCAGTGCTAGTGCTCGAGCAGGCGGGTACACTGAAGCTTTCTTT. The chain recombines TRBV20-1 with TRBJ1-1, with D hard to call. The CDR3 totals 15 residues. Per germline, CDR1 DFQATT and CDR2 SNEGSKA (reference sequence). V shed 3 bases and J shed 3 bases, with 17 bases lying between them.